By frequency in the sample, the clone carrying this T cell receptor beta chain is medium-sized (0.01 to 0.1%). The antigen is not known. The sample originates from a study of breast tumors, draining lymph nodes, adjacent tissues. The CDR3 sequence is 15 residues long. The V gene lost 1 base and the J gene lost 7 bases, with 14 bases spanning the gap. Germline CDR1 is SEHNR and CDR2 is FQNEAQ (reference sequence). General study results and limits: Data only fit, rather than demonstrated, lymph node origin of most tumor T cells. Luminal-like breast cancer showed significantly greater tumor-nontumor repertoire similarity than basal-like breast cancer did. Compared with lymph nodes, tumors were less diverse; compared with nontumor tissue, more.

TCRdb fed the multiplex PCR reads into MiXCR, producing one record per CDR3 protein. The repertoire holds tens of thousands of distinct CDR3 sequences, with approximately 64% as singletons. The source material was tumor-adjacent breast tissue. The clonotype was recovered from a female donor with breast cancer. Some clones in this sample may be carry-over from other donors' samples. The rearrangement joins TRBV7-9 to TRBJ2-1; weak D call: TRBD2 (6 bases). Written as DNA, the CDR3 is TGTGCCAGCAGCTTAGTGGAGGGAGCAGCAAATGAGCAGTTCTTC. Translation: CASSLVEGAANEQFF.